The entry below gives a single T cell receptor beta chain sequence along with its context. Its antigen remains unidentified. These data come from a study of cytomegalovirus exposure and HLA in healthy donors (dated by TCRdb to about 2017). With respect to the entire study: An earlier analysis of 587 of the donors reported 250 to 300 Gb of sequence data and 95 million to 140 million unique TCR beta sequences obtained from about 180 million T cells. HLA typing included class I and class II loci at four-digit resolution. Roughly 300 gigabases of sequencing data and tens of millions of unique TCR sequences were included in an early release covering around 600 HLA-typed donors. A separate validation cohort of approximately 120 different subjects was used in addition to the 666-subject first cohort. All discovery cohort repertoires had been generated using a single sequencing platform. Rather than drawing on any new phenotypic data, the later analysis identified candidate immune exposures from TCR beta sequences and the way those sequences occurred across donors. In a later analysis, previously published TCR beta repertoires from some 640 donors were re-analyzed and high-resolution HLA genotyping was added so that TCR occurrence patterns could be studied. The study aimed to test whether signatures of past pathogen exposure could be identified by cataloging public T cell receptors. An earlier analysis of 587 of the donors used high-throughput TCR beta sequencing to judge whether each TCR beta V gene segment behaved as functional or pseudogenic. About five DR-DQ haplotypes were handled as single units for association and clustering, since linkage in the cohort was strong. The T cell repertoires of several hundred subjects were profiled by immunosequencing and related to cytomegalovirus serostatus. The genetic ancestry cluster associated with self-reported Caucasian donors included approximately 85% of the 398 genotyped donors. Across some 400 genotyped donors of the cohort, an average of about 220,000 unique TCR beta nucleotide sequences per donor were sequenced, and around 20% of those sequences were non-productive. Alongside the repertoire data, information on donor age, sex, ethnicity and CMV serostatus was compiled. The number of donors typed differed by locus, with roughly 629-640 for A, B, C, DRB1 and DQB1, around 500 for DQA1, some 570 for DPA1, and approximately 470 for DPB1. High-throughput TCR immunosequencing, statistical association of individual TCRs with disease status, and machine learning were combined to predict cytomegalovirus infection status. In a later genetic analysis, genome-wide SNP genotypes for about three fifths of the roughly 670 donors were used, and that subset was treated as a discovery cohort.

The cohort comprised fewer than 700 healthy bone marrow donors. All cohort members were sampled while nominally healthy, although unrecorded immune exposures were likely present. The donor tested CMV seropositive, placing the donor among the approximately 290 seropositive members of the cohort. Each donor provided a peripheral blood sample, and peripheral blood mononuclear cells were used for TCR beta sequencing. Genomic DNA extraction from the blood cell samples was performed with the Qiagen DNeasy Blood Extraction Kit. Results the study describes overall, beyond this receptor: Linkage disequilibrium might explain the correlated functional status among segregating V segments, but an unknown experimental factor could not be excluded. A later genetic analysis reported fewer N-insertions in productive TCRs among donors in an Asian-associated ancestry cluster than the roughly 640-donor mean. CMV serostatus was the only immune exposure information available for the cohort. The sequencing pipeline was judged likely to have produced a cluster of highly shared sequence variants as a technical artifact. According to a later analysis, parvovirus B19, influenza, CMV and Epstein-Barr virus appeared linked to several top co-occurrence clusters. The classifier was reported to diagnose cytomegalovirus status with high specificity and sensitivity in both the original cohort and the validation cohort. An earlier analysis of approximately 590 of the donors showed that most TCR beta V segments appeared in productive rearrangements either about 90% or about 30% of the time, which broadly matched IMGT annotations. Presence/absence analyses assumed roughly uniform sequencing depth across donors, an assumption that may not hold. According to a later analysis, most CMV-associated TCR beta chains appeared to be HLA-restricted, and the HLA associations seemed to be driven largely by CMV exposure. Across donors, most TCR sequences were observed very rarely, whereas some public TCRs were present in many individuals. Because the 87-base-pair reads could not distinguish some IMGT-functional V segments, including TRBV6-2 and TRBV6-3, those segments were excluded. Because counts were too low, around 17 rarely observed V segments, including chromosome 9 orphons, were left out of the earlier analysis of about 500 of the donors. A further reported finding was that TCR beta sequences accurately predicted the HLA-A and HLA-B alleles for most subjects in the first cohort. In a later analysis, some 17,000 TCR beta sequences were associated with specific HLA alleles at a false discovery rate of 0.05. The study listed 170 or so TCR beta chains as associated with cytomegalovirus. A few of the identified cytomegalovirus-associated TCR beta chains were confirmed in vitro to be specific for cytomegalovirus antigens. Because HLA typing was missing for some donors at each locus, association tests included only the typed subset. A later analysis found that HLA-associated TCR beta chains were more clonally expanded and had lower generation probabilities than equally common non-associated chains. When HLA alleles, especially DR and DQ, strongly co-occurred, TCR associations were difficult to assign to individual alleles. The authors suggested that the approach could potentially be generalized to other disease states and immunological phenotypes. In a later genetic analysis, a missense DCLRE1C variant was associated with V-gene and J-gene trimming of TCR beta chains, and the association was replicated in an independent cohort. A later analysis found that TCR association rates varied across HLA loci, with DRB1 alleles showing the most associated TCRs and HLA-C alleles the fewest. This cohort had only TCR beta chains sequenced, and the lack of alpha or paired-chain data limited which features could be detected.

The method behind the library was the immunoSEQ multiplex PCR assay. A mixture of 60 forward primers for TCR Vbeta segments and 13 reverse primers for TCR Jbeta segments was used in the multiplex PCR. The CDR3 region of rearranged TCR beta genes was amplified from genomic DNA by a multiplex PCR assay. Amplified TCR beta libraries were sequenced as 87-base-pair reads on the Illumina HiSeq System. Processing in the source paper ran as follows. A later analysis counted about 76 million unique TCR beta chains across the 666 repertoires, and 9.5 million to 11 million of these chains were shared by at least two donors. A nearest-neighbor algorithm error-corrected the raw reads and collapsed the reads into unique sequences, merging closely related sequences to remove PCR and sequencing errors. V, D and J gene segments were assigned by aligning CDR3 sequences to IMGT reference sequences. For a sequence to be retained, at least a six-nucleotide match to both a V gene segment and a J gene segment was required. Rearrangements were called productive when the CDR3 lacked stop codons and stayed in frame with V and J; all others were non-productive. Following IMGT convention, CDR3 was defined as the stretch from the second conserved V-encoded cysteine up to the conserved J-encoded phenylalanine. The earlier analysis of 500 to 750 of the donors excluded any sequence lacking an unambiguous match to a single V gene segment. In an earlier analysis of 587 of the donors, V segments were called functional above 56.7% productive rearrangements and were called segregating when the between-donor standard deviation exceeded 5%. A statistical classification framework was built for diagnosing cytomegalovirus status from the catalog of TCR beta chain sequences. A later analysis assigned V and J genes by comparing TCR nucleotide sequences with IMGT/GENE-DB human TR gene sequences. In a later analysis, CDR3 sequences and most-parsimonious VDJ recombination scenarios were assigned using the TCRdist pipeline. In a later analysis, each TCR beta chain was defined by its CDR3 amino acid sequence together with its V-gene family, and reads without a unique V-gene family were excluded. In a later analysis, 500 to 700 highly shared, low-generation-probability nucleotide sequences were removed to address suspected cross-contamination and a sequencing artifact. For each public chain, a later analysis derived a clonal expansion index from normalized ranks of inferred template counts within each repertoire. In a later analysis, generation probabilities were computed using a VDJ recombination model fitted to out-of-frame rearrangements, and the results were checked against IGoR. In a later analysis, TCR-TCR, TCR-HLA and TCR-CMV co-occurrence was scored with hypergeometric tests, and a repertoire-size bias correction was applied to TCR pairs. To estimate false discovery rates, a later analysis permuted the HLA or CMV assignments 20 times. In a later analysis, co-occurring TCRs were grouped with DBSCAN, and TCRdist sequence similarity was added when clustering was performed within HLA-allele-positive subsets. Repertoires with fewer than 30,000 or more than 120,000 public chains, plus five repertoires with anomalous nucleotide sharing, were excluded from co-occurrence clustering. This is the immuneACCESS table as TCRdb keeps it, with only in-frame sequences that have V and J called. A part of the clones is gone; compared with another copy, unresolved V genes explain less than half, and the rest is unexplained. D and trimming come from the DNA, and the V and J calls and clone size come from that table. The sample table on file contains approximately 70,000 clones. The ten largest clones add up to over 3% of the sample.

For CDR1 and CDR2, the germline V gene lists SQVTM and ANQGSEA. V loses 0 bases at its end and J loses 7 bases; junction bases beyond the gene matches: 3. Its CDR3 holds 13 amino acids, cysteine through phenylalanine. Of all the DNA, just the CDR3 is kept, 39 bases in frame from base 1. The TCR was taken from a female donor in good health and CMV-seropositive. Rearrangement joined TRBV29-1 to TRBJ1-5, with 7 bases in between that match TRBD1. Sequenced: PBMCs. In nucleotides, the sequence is TGCAGCGTTGAAGAAGGGGGCGGACAGCCCCAGCATTTT. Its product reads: CSVEEGGGQPQHF.